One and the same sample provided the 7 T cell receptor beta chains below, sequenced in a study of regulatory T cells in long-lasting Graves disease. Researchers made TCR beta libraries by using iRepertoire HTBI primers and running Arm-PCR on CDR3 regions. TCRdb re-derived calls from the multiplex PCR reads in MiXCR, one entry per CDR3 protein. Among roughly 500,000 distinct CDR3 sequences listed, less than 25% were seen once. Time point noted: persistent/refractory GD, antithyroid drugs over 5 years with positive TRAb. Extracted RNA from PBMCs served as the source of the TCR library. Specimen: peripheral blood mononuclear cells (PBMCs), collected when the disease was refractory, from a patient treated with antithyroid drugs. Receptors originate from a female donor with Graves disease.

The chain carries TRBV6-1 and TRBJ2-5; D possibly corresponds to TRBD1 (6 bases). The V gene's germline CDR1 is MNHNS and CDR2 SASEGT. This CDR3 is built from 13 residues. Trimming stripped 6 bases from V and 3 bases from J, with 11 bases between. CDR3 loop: CASSRTEKETQYF. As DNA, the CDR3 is TGTGCCAGCAGCCGGACAGAGAAAGAGACCCAGTACTTC.

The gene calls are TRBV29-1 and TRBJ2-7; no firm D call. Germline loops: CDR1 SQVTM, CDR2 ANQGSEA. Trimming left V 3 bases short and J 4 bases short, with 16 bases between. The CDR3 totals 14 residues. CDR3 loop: CSVEFPSSNYEQYF. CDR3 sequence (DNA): TGCAGCGTTGAGTTTCCCAGTTCCAATTACGAGCAGTACTTC.

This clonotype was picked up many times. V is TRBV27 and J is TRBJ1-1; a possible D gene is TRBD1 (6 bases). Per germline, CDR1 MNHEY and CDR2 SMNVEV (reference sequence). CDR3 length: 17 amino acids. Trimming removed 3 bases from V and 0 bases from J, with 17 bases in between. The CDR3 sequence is CASSFDWRGAMNTEAFF. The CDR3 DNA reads TGTGCCAGCAGTTTCGATTGGCGGGGGGCCATGAACACTGAAGCTTTCTTT.

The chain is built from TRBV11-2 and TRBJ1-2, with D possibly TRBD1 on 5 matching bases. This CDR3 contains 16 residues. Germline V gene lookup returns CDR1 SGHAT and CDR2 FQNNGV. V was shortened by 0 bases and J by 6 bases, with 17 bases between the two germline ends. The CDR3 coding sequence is TGTGCCAGCAGCTTAGACGGGGCTCGTAGAAGCGATGGCTACACCTTC. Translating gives CASSLDGARRSDGYTF.

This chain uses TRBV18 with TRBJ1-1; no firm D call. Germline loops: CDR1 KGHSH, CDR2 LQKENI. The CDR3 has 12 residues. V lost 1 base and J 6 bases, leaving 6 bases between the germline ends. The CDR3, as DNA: TGTGCCAGCTCACCACAGACACCTGAAGCTTTCTTT. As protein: CASSPQTPEAFF.

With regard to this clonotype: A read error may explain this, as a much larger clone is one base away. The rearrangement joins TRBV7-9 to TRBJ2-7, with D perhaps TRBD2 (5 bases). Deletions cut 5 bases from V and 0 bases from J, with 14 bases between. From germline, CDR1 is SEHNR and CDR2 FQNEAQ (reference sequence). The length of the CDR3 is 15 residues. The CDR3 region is CASSRVALSSYEQYF. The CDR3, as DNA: TGTGCCAGCAGCCGGGTAGCGCTGAGCTCCTACGAGCAGTACTTC.

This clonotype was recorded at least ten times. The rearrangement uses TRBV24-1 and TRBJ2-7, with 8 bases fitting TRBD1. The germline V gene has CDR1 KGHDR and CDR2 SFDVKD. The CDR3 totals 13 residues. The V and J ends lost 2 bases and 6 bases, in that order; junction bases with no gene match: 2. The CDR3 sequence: CATSDWDRTEQYF. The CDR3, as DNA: TGTGCCACCAGTGATTGGGACAGGACCGAGCAGTACTTC.